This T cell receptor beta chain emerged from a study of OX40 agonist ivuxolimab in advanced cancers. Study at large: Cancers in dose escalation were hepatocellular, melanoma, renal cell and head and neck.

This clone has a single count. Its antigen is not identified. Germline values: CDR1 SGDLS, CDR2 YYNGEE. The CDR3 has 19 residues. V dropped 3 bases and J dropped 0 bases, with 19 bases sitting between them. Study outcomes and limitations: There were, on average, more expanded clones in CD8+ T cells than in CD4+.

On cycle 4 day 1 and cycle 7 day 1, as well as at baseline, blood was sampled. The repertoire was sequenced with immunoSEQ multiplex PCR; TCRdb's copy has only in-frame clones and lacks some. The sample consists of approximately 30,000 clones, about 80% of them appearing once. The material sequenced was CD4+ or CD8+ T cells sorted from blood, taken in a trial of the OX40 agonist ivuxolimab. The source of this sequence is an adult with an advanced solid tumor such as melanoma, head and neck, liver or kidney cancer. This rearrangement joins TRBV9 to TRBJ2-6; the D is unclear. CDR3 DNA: TGTGCCAGCAGCGGGTATTCGGCCCACCCCCTCTCTGGGGCCAACGTCCTGACTTTC. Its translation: CASSGYSAHPLSGANVLTF. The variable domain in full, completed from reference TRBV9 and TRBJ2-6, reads DSGVTQTPKHLITATGQRVTLRCSPRSGDLSVYWYQQSLDQGLQFLIQYYNGEERAKGNILERFSAQQFPDLHSELNLSSLELGDSALYFCASSGYSAHPLSGANVLTFGAGSRLTVL.